A selection of T cell receptor beta chains follows, all from one sample in a study of shared clonotypes between healthy human individuals. Clones were read by immunoSEQ multiplex PCR, and TCRdb kept only the in-frame ones, dropping some. The sample has some 2,000,000 clones, roughly 95% seen once. The sample consisted of naive CD4+ T cells sorted from blood. The receptors shown here come from a man between 18 and 29 years old in good health. Both conserved end residues are part of each CDR3. A D gene is named only where the DNA matches it firmly. Expanded clones get a size class; other rows say once, few or many, or leave the size out.

cdr3_nt: TGTGCCAGCAGCTTGGGACCGACAACTAATGAAAAACTGTTTTTT
cdr3_aa: CASSLGPTTNEKLFF
d_call: .
v_call: TRBV7-2
j_call: TRBJ1-4
clone_size: .

cdr3_nt: TGTGCCCGGGGATTACAGGGGATGAAGAGCGAGCAGTACTTC
cdr3_aa: CARGLQGMKSEQYF
d_call: TRBD1
v_call: TRBV30
j_call: TRBJ2-7
clone_size: once

cdr3_nt: TGTGCCAGCAGTCAGAACCCAACGCTAGCTGATACGCAGTATTTT
cdr3_aa: CASSQNPTLADTQYF
d_call: .
v_call: TRBV27
j_call: TRBJ2-3
clone_size: .

cdr3_nt: TGTGCCAGCAGCGTCGAACAGGTAGGGAATGAGCAGTTCTTC
cdr3_aa: CASSVEQVGNEQFF
d_call: .
v_call: TRBV9
j_call: TRBJ2-1
clone_size: .

cdr3_nt: TGTGCCAGCTCCGACCAAAAGAACACTGAAGCTTTCTTT
cdr3_aa: CASSDQKNTEAFF
d_call: .
v_call: TRBV18
j_call: TRBJ1-1
clone_size: .

cdr3_nt: TGTGCCAGCAGCTTAGCGAGTGGGGGCGAAGAGCAGTTCTTC
cdr3_aa: CASSLASGGEEQFF
d_call: .
v_call: TRBV7-9
j_call: TRBJ2-1
clone_size: .

cdr3_nt: TGTGCCAGCAGCGCTCGAGGCGGGGGGGCAGGTTTAGATACGCAGTATTTT
cdr3_aa: CASSARGGGAGLDTQYF
d_call: TRBD2
v_call: TRBV9
j_call: TRBJ2-3
clone_size: .

cdr3_nt: TGTGCCAGCACGAGGACAGCTAGCACAGATACGCAGTATTTT
cdr3_aa: CASTRTASTDTQYF
d_call: .
v_call: TRBV5-6
j_call: TRBJ2-3
clone_size: once

cdr3_nt: TGCGCCAATCTCGGGGTCAGCAATCAGCCCCAGCATTTT
cdr3_aa: CANLGVSNQPQHF
d_call: .
v_call: TRBV10-1
j_call: TRBJ1-5
clone_size: .

cdr3_nt: TGTGCCAGCAGCAAAGCGCTGGAAACGGTAAACTATGGCTACACCTTC
cdr3_aa: CASSKALETVNYGYTF
d_call: .
v_call: TRBV21-1
j_call: TRBJ1-2
clone_size: .

cdr3_nt: TGTGCCAGCAGTCGGACTAGCGGGAGCCGGGGGGAGCTGTTTTTT
cdr3_aa: CASSRTSGSRGELFF
d_call: TRBD2
v_call: TRBV6-5
j_call: TRBJ2-2
clone_size: .

cdr3_nt: TGTGCCAGCTCACCCCTTGGGGGGGCAGGGAACACTGAAGCTTTCTTT
cdr3_aa: CASSPLGGAGNTEAFF
d_call: .
v_call: TRBV18
j_call: TRBJ1-1
clone_size: .

cdr3_nt: TGTGCCAGCAGTGTTCGGGAATACAATGAGCAGTTCTTC
cdr3_aa: CASSVREYNEQFF
d_call: .
v_call: TRBV2
j_call: TRBJ2-1
clone_size: .

cdr3_nt: TGTGCCAGCAGCGTAGAAGGGACTTACTTCACCGGGGAGCTGTTTTTT
cdr3_aa: CASSVEGTYFTGELFF
d_call: .
v_call: TRBV9
j_call: TRBJ2-2
clone_size: .

cdr3_nt: TGTGCCAGCCGTATAGCGGGGGGCACAGATACGCAGTATTTT
cdr3_aa: CASRIAGGTDTQYF
d_call: TRBD2
v_call: TRBV2
j_call: TRBJ2-3
clone_size: .